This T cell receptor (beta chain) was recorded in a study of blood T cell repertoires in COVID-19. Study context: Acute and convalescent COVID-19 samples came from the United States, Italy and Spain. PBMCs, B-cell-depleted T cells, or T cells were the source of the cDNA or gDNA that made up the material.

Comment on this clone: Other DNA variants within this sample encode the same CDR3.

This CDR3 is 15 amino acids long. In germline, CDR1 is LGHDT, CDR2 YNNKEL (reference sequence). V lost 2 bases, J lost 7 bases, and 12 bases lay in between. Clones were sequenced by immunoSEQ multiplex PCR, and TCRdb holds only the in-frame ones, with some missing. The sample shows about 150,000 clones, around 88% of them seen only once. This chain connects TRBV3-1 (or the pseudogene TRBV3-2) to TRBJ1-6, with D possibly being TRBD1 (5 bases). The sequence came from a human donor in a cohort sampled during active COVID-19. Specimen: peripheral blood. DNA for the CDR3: TGTGCCAGCAGCCAACCGCAGGGCGCGAATTCACCCCTCCACTTT. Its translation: CASSQPQGANSPLHF.